Listed below are T cell receptor beta chains from one sample, sequenced in a study of blood T cell repertoires in COVID-19. TCRdb keeps only in-frame clones here, not all; method: immunoSEQ multiplex PCR. The table shows roughly 230,000 clones, with 89% occurring only once. Material: peripheral blood. Receptors originate from a woman in her 40s who had recovered from COVID-19. The CDR3 runs from the conserved cysteine through the conserved F or W. The order of the fields is clone size, CDR3 length, V gene, D gene, J gene, CDR3 protein, CDR3 DNA. The D gene is left open where the match is weak. Rows may omit the clone size; those that give it use once, few, many or a size class.

.	14	TRBV27	.	TRBJ2-3	CASSSGRELDTQYF	TGTGCCAGCAGTTCTGGGCGGGAATTAGATACGCAGTATTTT
.	12	TRBV18	.	TRBJ2-5	CASSPNQETQYF	TGTGCCAGCTCACCCAATCAAGAGACCCAGTACTTC
once	14	TRBV5-1	.	TRBJ2-1	CASSLAGFHNEQFF	TGCGCCAGCAGCTTGGCAGGCTTCCACAATGAGCAGTTCTTC
.	16	TRBV28	TRBD2	TRBJ2-3	CASSSLRPGGTDTQYF	TGTGCCAGCAGTTCCCTCCGCCCGGGGGGGACAGATACGCAGTATTTT
.	12	TRBV12-5	.	TRBJ1-5	CASGFRGQPQHF	TGTGCTAGTGGTTTCAGGGGCCAGCCCCAGCATTTT
.	16	TRBV28	TRBD1	TRBJ2-7	CASSRQGSHSLYEQYF	TGTGCCAGCAGTCGACAGGGGTCGCATTCCCTCTACGAGCAGTACTTC
.	13	TRBV12-3/TRBV12-4	.	TRBJ1-1	CATNYRDDAEAFF	TGTGCCACTAACTACAGGGATGACGCTGAAGCTTTCTTT
once	13	TRBV27	.	TRBJ2-7	CASSFGGPAEQYF	TGTGCCAGCAGTTTCGGCGGCCCTGCCGAGCAGTACTTC
.	14	TRBV2	.	TRBJ1-3	CASSDQGSGNTIYF	TGTGCCAGCAGTGATCAGGGAAGTGGAAACACCATATATTTT
once	14	TRBV5-6	.	TRBJ1-1	CASSLATGLPEAFF	TGTGCCAGCAGCTTGGCAACAGGGCTGCCTGAAGCTTTCTTT
few	14	TRBV19	TRBD1	TRBJ2-7	CARHRGPFSYEQYF	TGTGCCCGCCACAGGGGCCCGTTCTCCTACGAGCAGTACTTC